The rows below give T cell receptor beta chains drawn from one sample of a study of blood T cell repertoires in COVID-19. Sequencing was performed with immunoSEQ multiplex PCR; in TCRdb, only in-frame clones are kept and a portion is missing. The data show around 400,000 clones, about nine tenths seen once. Sequencing used PBMCs or T cells enriched from blood (not recorded which). The receptors here all came from a woman aged 35 to 49 who had been exposed to COVID-19. The CDR3 runs from the conserved cysteine through the conserved F or W. D genes are given only for firm matches. Size values are once, few and many counts, or a class for expanded clones, and some rows have none.

cdr3_length,clone_size,j_call,d_call,v_call,cdr3_aa,cdr3_nt
15,.,TRBJ2-4,TRBD1,TRBV5-1,CASSPSGQGGNIQYF,TGCGCCAGCAGCCCGTCGGGACAGGGAGGAAACATTCAGTACTTC
17,.,TRBJ1-5,TRBD1,TRBV5-5,CASSLFLGRGLEQPQHF,TGTGCCAGCAGCTTGTTCCTCGGCAGGGGGCTGGAACAGCCCCAGCATTTT
14,.,TRBJ1-4,TRBD1,TRBV5-1,CASSFGTGGEKLFF,TGCGCCAGCAGCTTCGGGACAGGGGGTGAAAAACTGTTTTTT
14,.,TRBJ1-5,.,TRBV30,CAWSVSGSHQPQHF,TGTGCCTGGAGTGTATCCGGGAGCCATCAGCCCCAGCATTTT
14,.,TRBJ2-5,TRBD2,TRBV30,CAWSVPGRWETQYF,TGTGCCTGGAGTGTACCCGGGAGGTGGGAGACCCAGTACTTC
13,.,TRBJ1-5,.,TRBV30,CAWSQGGNQPQHF,TGTGCCTGGAGTCAGGGCGGCAATCAGCCCCAGCATTTT
16,.,TRBJ2-5,TRBD1,TRBV5-1,CASSFDGTGGAETQYF,TGCGCCAGCAGCTTTGACGGGACAGGGGGCGCGGAGACCCAGTACTTC
15,few,TRBJ1-6,TRBD1,TRBV2,CASSQSTGRNSPLHF,TGTGCCAGCAGTCAGTCGACAGGGCGAAATTCACCCCTCCACTTT
12,.,TRBJ1-1,.,TRBV10-2,CASRGGGTEAFF,TGCGCCAGCAGGGGGGGAGGCACTGAAGCTTTCTTT
15,.,TRBJ2-5,TRBD2,TRBV27,CASSLFGRERETQYF,TGTGCCAGCAGTTTATTTGGGCGGGAGCGGGAGACCCAGTACTTC
14,.,TRBJ1-6,.,TRBV19,CASSIAGIFSPLHF,TGTGCCAGTAGTATTGCGGGGATCTTTTCACCCCTCCACTTT
15,once,TRBJ1-5,.,TRBV5-1,CASSLTGDPNQPQHF,TGCGCCAGCAGCTTGACGGGAGATCCCAATCAGCCCCAGCATTTT
14,.,TRBJ2-7,TRBD1,TRBV30,CAWSAGTGVHEQYF,TGTGCCTGGAGCGCCGGGACAGGGGTCCACGAGCAGTACTTC
18,once,TRBJ2-7,TRBD1,TRBV9,CASSGRSTGTGGSYEQYF,TGTGCCAGCAGCGGTAGATCAACAGGGACAGGGGGCTCCTACGAGCAGTACTTC
14,.,TRBJ1-2,.,TRBV7-9,CASSFEGFSYGYTF,TGTGCCAGCAGCTTTGAGGGTTTTAGCTATGGCTACACCTTC
14,.,TRBJ1-1,TRBD1,TRBV5-8,CASSPEADRAEAFF,TGTGCCAGCAGCCCCGAGGCGGACAGGGCTGAAGCTTTCTTT
15,.,TRBJ1-4,.,TRBV5-1,CASSPSGTTNEKLFF,TGCGCCAGCAGCCCGTCAGGGACAACTAATGAAAAACTGTTTTTT
13,.,TRBJ1-1,.,TRBV3-1/TRBV3-2,CASSPSVNTEAFF,TGTGCCAGCAGCCCCAGTGTGAACACTGAAGCTTTCTTT
17,.,TRBJ2-7,TRBD2,TRBV5-1,CASSLGWGEGMGYEQYF,TGCGCCAGCAGCTTGGGATGGGGGGAGGGCATGGGCTACGAGCAGTACTTC
15,.,TRBJ1-1,.,TRBV19,CASSIWGQMNTEAFF,TGTGCCAGTAGTATTTGGGGGCAGATGAACACTGAAGCTTTCTTT
15,.,TRBJ1-6,TRBD1,TRBV20-1,CSASRGQGDNSPLHF,TGCAGTGCTAGTAGGGGACAGGGTGATAATTCACCCCTCCACTTT
16,.,TRBJ1-6,.,TRBV7-9,CASSLEVTGRNSPLHF,TGTGCCAGCAGCTTAGAGGTGACAGGACGTAATTCACCCCTCCACTTT
14,.,TRBJ1-2,.,TRBV10-3,CAISGGQLYYGYTF,TGTGCCATCAGTGGCGGACAGTTATACTATGGCTACACCTTC
13,.,TRBJ1-1,.,TRBV28,CASSTQGLTEAFF,TGTGCCAGCAGCACACAGGGTCTAACTGAAGCTTTCTTT
13,.,TRBJ2-1,.,TRBV18,CASSLSFSNEQFF,TGTGCCAGCTCACTTTCTTTTAGCAATGAGCAGTTCTTC
15,.,TRBJ1-1,TRBD1,TRBV9,CASSVGQGSYTEAFF,TGTGCCAGCAGCGTAGGACAGGGTTCCTACACTGAAGCTTTCTTT